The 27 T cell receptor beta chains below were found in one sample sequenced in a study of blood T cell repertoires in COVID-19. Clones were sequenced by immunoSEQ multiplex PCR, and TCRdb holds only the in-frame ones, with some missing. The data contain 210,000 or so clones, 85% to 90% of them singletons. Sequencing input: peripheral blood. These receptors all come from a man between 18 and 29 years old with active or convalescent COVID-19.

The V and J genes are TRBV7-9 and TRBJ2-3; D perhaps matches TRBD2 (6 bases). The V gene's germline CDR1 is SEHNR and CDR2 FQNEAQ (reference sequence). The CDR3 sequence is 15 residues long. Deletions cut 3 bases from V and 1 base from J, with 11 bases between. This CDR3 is CASSLGGLRTDTQYF. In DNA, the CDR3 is TGTGCCAGCAGCTTGGGGGGACTCCGCACAGATACGCAGTATTTT.

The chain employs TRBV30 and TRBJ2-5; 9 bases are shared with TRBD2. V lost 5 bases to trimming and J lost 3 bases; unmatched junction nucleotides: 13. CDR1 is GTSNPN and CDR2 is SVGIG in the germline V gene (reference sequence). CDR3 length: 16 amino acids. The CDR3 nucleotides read TGTGCCTGGGGCAGGGGGATTAGCGGGAGTAAAGAGACCCAGTACTTC. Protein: CAWGRGISGSKETQYF. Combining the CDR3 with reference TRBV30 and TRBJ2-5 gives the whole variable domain SQTIHQWPATLVQPVGSPLSLECTVEGTSNPNLYWYRQAAGRGLQLLFYSVGIGQISSEVPQNLSASRPQDRQFILSSKKLLLSDSGFYLCAWGRGISGSKETQYFGPGTRLLVL.

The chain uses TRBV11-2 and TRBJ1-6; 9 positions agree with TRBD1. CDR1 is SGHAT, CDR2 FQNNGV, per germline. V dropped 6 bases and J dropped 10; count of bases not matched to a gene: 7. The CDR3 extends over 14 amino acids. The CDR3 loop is CASSTTGGWSPLHF. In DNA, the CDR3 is TGTGCCAGCAGTACGACAGGGGGTTGGTCACCCCTCCACTTT.

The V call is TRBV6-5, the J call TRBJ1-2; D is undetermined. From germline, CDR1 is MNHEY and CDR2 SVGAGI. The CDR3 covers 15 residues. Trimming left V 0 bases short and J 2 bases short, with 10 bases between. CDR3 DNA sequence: TGTGCCAGCAGTTACTCACGGCAGGCCAACTATGGCTACACCTTC. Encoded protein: CASSYSRQANYGYTF.

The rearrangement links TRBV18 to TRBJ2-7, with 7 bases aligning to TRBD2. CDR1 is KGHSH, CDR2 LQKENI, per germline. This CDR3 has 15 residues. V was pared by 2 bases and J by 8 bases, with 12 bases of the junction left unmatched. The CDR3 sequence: CASSPGQRGGAQQYF. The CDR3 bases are TGTGCCAGCTCACCAGGGCAGCGGGGTGGGGCGCAGCAGTACTTC.

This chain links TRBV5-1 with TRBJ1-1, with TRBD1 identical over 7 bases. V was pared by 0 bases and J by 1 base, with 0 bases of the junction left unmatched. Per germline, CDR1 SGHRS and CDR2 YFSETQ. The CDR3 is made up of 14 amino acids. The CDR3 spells CASSLDRGNTEAFF. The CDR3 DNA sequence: TGCGCCAGCAGCTTGGACAGGGGGAACACTGAAGCTTTCTTT.

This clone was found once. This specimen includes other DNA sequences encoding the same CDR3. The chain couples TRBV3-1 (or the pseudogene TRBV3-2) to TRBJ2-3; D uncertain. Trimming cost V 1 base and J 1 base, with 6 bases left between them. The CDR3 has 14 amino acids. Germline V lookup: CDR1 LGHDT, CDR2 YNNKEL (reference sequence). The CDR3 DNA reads TGTGCCAGCAGCCAAGTAGGAGGCACAGATACGCAGTATTTT. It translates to CASSQVGGTDTQYF.

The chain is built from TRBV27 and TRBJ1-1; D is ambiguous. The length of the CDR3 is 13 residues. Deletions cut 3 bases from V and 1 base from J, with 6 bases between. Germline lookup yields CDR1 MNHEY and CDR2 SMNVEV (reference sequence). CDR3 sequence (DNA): TGTGCCAGCAGTTTTGGAGCGAACACTGAAGCTTTCTTT. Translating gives CASSFGANTEAFF.

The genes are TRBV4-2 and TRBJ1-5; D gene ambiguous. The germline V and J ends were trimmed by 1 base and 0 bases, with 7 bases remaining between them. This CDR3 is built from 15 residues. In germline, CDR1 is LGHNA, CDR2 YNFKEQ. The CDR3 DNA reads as TGTGCCAGCAGCCAAGCAGCGAATAGCAATCAGCCCCAGCATTTT. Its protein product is CASSQAANSNQPQHF.

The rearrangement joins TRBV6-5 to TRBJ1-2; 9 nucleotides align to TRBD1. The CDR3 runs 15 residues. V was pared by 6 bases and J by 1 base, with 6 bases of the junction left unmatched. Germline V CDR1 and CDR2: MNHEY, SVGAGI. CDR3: CASRQRDRDNYGYTF. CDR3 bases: TGTGCCAGCAGACAACGGGACAGGGATAACTATGGCTACACCTTC.

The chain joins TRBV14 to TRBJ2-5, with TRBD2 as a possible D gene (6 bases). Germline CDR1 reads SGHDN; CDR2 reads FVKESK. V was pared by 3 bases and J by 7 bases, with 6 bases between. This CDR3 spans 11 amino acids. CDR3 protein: CASSHSGTQYF. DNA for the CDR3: TGTGCCAGCAGCCATAGCGGGACCCAGTACTTC.

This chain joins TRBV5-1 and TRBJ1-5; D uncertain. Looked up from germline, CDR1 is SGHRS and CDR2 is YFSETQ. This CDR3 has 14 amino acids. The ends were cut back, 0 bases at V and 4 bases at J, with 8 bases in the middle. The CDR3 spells CASSLASPNQPQHF. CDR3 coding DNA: TGCGCCAGCAGCTTGGCGAGTCCTAATCAGCCCCAGCATTTT.

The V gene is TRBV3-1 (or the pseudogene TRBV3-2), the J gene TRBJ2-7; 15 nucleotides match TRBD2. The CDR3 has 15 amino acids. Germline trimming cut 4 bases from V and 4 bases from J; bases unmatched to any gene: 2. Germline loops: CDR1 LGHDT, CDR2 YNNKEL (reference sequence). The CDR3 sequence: CASSPGTSGRYEQYF. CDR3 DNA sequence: TGTGCCAGCAGCCCAGGGACTAGCGGGAGGTACGAGCAGTACTTC.

The CDR3 sequence is CASSLGFGGTEAFF. The CDR3 DNA reads TGTGCCAGCAGTTTAGGGTTCGGGGGCACTGAAGCTTTCTTT. The chain is built from TRBV28 and TRBJ1-1; possible D gene TRBD1, 5 bases. V lost 2 bases and J 4 bases, leaving 11 bases between the germline ends. Germline loops: CDR1 MDHEN, CDR2 SYDVKM. The CDR3 has 14 residues. Drawing the rest from reference TRBV28 and TRBJ1-1, the complete variable domain is DVKVTQSSRYLVKRTGEKVFLECVQDMDHENMFWYRQDPGLGLRLIYFSYDVKMKEKGDIPEGYSVSREKKERFSLILESASTNQTSMYLCASSLGFGGTEAFFGQGTRLTVV.

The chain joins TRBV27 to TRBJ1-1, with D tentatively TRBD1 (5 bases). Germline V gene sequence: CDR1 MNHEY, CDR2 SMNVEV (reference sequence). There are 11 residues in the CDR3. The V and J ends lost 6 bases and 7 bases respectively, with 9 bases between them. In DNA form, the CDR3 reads TGTGCCAGCAGGGGGGGACTTGAAGCTTTCTTT. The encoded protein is CASRGGLEAFF.

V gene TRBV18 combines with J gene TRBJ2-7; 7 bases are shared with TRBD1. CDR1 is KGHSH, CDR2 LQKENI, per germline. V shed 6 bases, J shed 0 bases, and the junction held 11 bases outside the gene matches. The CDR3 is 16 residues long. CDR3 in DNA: TGTGCCAGCTCGCAAGCGAGGGACAGTTCCTCCTACGAGCAGTACTTC. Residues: CASSQARDSSSYEQYF.

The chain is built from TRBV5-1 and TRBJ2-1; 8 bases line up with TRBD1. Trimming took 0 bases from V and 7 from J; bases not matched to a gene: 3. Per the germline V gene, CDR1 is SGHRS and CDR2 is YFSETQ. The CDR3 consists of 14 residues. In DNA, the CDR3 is TGCGCCAGCAGCTTGGGCACAGGGGGGAATGAGCAGTTCTTC. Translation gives CASSLGTGGNEQFF.

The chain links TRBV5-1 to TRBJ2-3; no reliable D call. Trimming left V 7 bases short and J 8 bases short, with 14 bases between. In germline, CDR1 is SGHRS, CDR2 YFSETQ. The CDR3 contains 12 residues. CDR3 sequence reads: CASAEPAGTQYF. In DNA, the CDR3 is TGCGCCAGCGCAGAGCCAGCAGGTACGCAGTATTTT.

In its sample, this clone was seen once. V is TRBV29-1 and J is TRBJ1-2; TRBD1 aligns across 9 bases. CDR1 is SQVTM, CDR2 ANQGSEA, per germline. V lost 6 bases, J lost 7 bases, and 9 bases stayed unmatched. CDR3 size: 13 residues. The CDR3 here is CSVLQGAPGGYTF. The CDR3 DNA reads TGCAGCGTCCTACAGGGGGCGCCCGGTGGCTACACCTTC. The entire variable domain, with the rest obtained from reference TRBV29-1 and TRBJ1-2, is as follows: SAVISQKPSRDICQRGTSLTIQCQVDSQVTMMFWYRQQPGQSLTLIATANQGSEATYESGFVIDKFPISRPNLTFSTLTVSNMSPEDSSIYLCSVLQGAPGGYTFGSGTRLTVV.

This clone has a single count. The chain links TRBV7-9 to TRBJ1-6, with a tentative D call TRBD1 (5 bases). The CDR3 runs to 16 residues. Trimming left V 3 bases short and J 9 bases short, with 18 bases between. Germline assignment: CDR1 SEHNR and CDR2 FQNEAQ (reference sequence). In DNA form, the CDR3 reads TGTGCCAGCAGCTTTGGGGGGGAGATCCGGATTTCACCCCTCCACTTT. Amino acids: CASSFGGEIRISPLHF.

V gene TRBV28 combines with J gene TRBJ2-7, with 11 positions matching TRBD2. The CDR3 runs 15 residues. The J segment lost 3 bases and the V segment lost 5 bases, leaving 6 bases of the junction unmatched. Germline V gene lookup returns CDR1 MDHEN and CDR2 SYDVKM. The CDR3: CASSPRLAGSYEQYF. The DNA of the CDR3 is TGTGCCAGCAGTCCCCGACTAGCGGGAAGCTACGAGCAGTACTTC. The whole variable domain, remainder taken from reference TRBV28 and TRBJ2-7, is DVKVTQSSRYLVKRTGEKVFLECVQDMDHENMFWYRQDPGLGLRLIYFSYDVKMKEKGDIPEGYSVSREKKERFSLILESASTNQTSMYLCASSPRLAGSYEQYFGPGTRLTVT.

The CDR3 spells CASSAQSTIGNTIYF. CDR3 nucleotides: TGTGCCAGCAGCGCACAGAGTACAATTGGAAACACCATATATTTT. V and J are TRBV9 and TRBJ1-3; D unresolved. The CDR3 consists of 15 residues. Deletions cut 3 bases from V and 3 bases from J, with 13 bases between. Germline V CDR1 and CDR2: SGDLS, YYNGEE.

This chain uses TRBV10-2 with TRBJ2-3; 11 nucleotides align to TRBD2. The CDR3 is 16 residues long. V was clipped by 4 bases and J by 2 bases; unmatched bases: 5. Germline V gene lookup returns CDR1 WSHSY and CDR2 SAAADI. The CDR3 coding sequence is TGCGCCAGCAGTGGTTTGGGACTAGCGGACACAGATACGCAGTATTTT. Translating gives CASSGLGLADTDTQYF.

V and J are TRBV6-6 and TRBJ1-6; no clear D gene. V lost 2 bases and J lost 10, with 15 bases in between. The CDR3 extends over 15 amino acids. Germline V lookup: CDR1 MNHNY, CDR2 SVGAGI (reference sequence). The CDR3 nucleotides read TGTGCCAGCAGTTACGGGTCAGGTGTCTACTCACCCCTCCACTTT. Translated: CASSYGSGVYSPLHF.

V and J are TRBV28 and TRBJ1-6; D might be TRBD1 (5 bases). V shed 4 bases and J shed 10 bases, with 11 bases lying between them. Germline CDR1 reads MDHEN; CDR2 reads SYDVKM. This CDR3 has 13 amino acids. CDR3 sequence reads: CASSSGIKSPLHF. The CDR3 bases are TGTGCCAGCAGTTCAGGGATTAAGTCACCCCTCCACTTT. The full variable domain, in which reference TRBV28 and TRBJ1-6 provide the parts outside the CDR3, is DVKVTQSSRYLVKRTGEKVFLECVQDMDHENMFWYRQDPGLGLRLIYFSYDVKMKEKGDIPEGYSVSREKKERFSLILESASTNQTSMYLCASSSGIKSPLHFGNGTRLTVT.

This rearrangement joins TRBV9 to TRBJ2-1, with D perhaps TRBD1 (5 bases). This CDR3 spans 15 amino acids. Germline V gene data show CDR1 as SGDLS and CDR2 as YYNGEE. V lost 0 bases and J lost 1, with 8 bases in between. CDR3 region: CASSVVGDSYNEQFF. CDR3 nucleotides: TGTGCCAGCAGCGTAGTAGGGGATTCCTACAATGAGCAGTTCTTC.

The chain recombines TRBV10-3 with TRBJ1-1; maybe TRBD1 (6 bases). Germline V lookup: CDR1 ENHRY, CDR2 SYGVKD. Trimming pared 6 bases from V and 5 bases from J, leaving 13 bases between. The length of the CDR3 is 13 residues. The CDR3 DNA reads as TGTGCCATCAGCCTAGGGGGTCGGACTGAAGCTTTCTTT. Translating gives CAISLGGRTEAFF.